This T cell receptor (beta chain) was recorded in a study of blood T cell repertoires in COVID-19. Study-level background: From the United States, Italy and Spain came samples of acute and convalescent COVID-19.

This clone was detected once. Enrollees, about 18 to 100 years old, lived in approximately 25 US areas. Donors were grouped by their self-reported clinical history. People in the exposed group encountered a COVID-19 case within 2 weeks before entering the study. Clones were sequenced by immunoSEQ multiplex PCR, and TCRdb holds only the in-frame ones, with some missing. The repertoire holds 350,000 to 400,000 clones, roughly nine tenths seen once, with just over 0.85% in the top ten. With V trimmed by 1 base and J by 5 bases, 7 bases remained unmatched. CDR1 is LGHNA, CDR2 YSLEER, per germline. The CDR3 spans 15 residues.

The V gene is TRBV4-3, the J gene TRBJ2-7, with TRBD1 matching over 8 bases. The receptor was isolated from a middle-aged woman who had been exposed to COVID-19. Specimen: PBMCs or T cells enriched from blood (not recorded which). The CDR3 DNA follows: TGCGCCAGCAGCCAAGCGTGGACAGGGATAAACGAGCAGTACTTC. Its protein product is CASSQAWTGINEQYF.